The clone carrying this TCR beta chain appeared once. This sample stems from a study of T-cell reconstitution after alpha-beta-depleted transplantation in children. Germline CDR1 reads SGHDN; CDR2 reads FVKESK. The CDR3 is 18 amino acids. Trimming cost V 4 bases and J 7 bases, with 26 bases left between them. Preparing the TCRbeta library involved the use of unique molecular identifiers. TCRdb analysed the PCR reads with MiXCR anew, one entry per CDR3 protein. The top ten clones hold 2.4% of a sample with 500,000 or so distinct CDR3 sequences, approximately 29% of them seen once. The chain carries TRBV14 and TRBJ2-1, with D perhaps assigned TRBD1 or TRBD2 (7 bases each). This receptor was identified in a human donor who donated a stem cell graft to a child with aplastic anemia. Material: PBMCs from the stem cell graft donor, obtained from the stem cell graft. The CDR3 nucleotides are TGTGCCAGCAGCCTTATCTTCCAGGGGGGAGGGCTCCGGAATGAGCAGTTCTTC. Encoded protein: CASSLIFQGGGLRNEQFF.